The 9 T cell receptor beta chains in this list originate from one sample, sequenced in a study of T cells after yellow fever vaccination (dated by TCRdb to about 2019). This sample's treatment or condition label indicates: live attenuated yellow fever vaccine strain. Preparation of the library involved 5' RACE. TCRdb names Illumina NovaSeq 6000 as the instrument used. In-frame beta chains were kept once TCRdb had trimmed the public reads at Q25 with fastp and called clones with MiXCR. Each entry merges the rows of one CDR3 protein and shows their most common DNA and genes. The sample profile shows 150,000 to 200,000 distinct CDR3 sequences; 9.3% of them were found once. The leading ten clones occupy around 33% of the sample. The sample consisted of CD8+ T cells sorted from PBMCs, taken 45 days after the yellow fever booster vaccination. These receptors originate from a man between 18 and 29 years old who received the YFV17D yellow fever vaccine.

In this sample, this clonotype turned up many times. CDR3 DNA: TGTGCCAGCAGCCCCTGGATGAACACTGAAGCTTTCTTT. Translating it yields CASSPWMNTEAFF. J is TRBJ1-1 and V is TRBV7-2, with no clear D. The germline V and J ends were trimmed by 5 bases and 0 bases, with 7 bases remaining between them. CDR3 size: 13 residues. The germline gives CDR1 SGHTA, CDR2 FQGNSA.

This clonotype was seen only a few times. The chain links TRBV4-3 to TRBJ1-1; D call uncertain. CDR1 is LGHNA and CDR2 is YSLEER in the germline V gene. The CDR3 is 15 amino acids. With 1 base removed from V and 2 bases from J, the gap between germline ends came to 11 bases. The CDR3 nucleotides read TGCGCCAGCAGCCAAGCGACCCTCGGAAACACTGAAGCTTTCTTT. Protein: CASSQATLGNTEAFF.

This clonotype was seen repeatedly, ten times or more. Written as DNA, the CDR3 is TGCGCCAGCAGCCAAGGACCACCAGGAGGCACTGAAGCTTTCTTT. Amino acid sequence: CASSQGPPGGTEAFF. The rearrangement links TRBV4-1 to TRBJ1-1; D uncertain. The germline CDR1 and CDR2 sequences are MGHRA and YSYEKL. Trimming took 1 base from V and 4 from J, leaving 13 bases between them. CDR3 length: 15 amino acids.

This chain uses TRBV20-1 with TRBJ2-7, with 7 positions matching TRBD1. Unmatched junction bases numbered 11, after V lost 6 bases and J lost 3 bases. Germline V gene data show CDR1 as DFQATT and CDR2 as SNEGSKA (reference sequence). This CDR3 region has 14 residues. This CDR3 is CSAIVGDRNYEQYF. The CDR3 bases are TGCAGTGCCATAGTCGGGGACAGAAACTACGAGCAGTACTTC.

Written as DNA, the CDR3 is TGTGCCAGCAGGGTTGGAAGAGGCACCGGGGAGCTGTTTTTT. Protein product: CASRVGRGTGELFF. The chain recombines TRBV9 with TRBJ2-2, with D unclear. Germline lookup yields CDR1 SGDLS and CDR2 YYNGEE. The V end was cut by 5 bases, the J end by 4 bases, with 12 bases between. The CDR3 covers 14 residues.

The V call is TRBV5-1, the J call TRBJ1-5; 9 positions match TRBD1. Germline V gives CDR1 SGHRS, CDR2 YFSETQ. The CDR3 totals 16 residues. V was pared by 3 bases and J by 3 bases, with 7 bases of the junction left unmatched. The CDR3 loop reads CASSSGTGLDNQPQHF. DNA for the CDR3: TGCGCCAGCAGCTCCGGGACAGGGCTCGACAATCAGCCCCAGCATTTT.

This clonotype showed up just a few times. The J gene is TRBJ1-2, the V gene TRBV6-4; D call uncertain. The CDR3 covers 14 residues. V shed 0 bases and J shed 0 bases, with 5 bases lying between them. Germline values: CDR1 MRHNA, CDR2 SNTAGT. The CDR3 region is CASSDSGANYGYTF. The CDR3 DNA follows: TGTGCCAGCAGTGACTCTGGGGCTAACTATGGCTACACCTTC.

The chain carries TRBV20-1 and TRBJ1-6, with 7 bases matching TRBD1. CDR3 length equals 13 residues. CDR1 and CDR2 (germline): DFQATT, SNEGSKA (reference sequence). V gave up 5 bases and J gave up 11 bases; unmatched junction bases: 9. CDR3 in amino acids: CSAQTGKGPPLHF. CDR3 nucleotides: TGCAGTGCTCAGACAGGGAAGGGACCACCCCTCCACTTT.

This clonotype was detected only a few times. In nucleotides, the CDR3 is TGTGCCAGCAGTTATAAGGGACAGGGCAATCAGCCCCAGCATTTT. Translated, it gives CASSYKGQGNQPQHF. This chain uses TRBV6-2 or TRBV6-3 with TRBJ1-5; 8 nucleotides agree with TRBD1. CDR3 length: 15 amino acids. J lost 2 bases, V lost 3 bases, and 3 bases had no gene match. Germline loops: CDR1 MNHEY, CDR2 SVGEGT.